The 14 T cell receptor beta chains reported below all come from one sample, sequenced in a study of blood T cell repertoires in COVID-19. Some clones are missing from TCRdb's copy, which holds only in-frame ones; the method was immunoSEQ multiplex PCR. In the table there are around 220,000 clones, roughly 80% of which are singletons. Sequenced input: peripheral blood. These receptor sequences come from a woman of 80 years or more with acute or convalescent COVID-19.

This chain links TRBV19 with TRBJ1-5, with TRBD1 matching over 7 bases. V dropped 7 bases and J dropped 5; count of bases not matched to a gene: 8. CDR1 and CDR2 from the germline V gene are LNHDA and SQIVND (reference sequence). The CDR3 totals 14 residues. For the CDR3, the DNA is TGTGCCAGTATGGCGCAGGGGGTTGATCAGCCCCAGCATTTT. It yields the protein CASMAQGVDQPQHF.

The V and J genes are TRBV21-1 and TRBJ2-3; the D call in the table, TRBD2, was not verified against the DNA. TRBV21-1 is classified as a pseudogene. The length of the CDR3 is 16 residues. The CDR3 loop is CASSNGGRRLTDTQYF. The DNA of the CDR3 is TGTGCCAGCAGCAACGGGGGACGGCGGCTCACAGATACGCAGTATTTT.

The V and J genes are TRBV2 and TRBJ2-5; 10 bases line up with TRBD2. The CDR3 length is 15 residues. Trimming at V came to 5 bases and at J to 2 bases, leaving 5 bases not matched to a gene. Looked up from germline, CDR1 is SNHLY and CDR2 is FYNNEI. CDR3 DNA: TGTGCCAGCAGTACACTAGCGGGGCCACAAGAGACCCAGTACTTC. Encoded protein: CASSTLAGPQETQYF.

Written as DNA, the CDR3 is TGTGCCAGCAGCAAACCTCAGGGGTCCAACACCGGGGAGCTGTTTTTT. Its protein product is CASSKPQGSNTGELFF. J is TRBJ2-2 and V is TRBV7-3; perhaps TRBD1 as D (6 bases). Germline V gene lookup returns CDR1 SGHTA and CDR2 FQGTGA. The CDR3 is 16 amino acids. V shed 5 bases and J shed 2 bases, with 15 bases lying between them.

The chain employs TRBV10-3 and TRBJ2-2; D is unresolved. The germline gives CDR1 ENHRY, CDR2 SYGVKD. V shed 3 bases and J shed 3 bases, with 8 bases lying between them. The CDR3 spans 14 residues. The CDR3 region is CAISETGDTGELFF. The DNA for the CDR3 is TGTGCCATCAGTGAAACTGGAGACACCGGGGAGCTGTTTTTT.

V gene TRBV15 combines with J gene TRBJ2-5; D call uncertain. CDR1 is LNHNV, CDR2 YYDKDF, per germline (reference sequence). The CDR3 sequence is 14 residues long. The V and J ends lost 0 bases and 4 bases respectively, with 9 bases between them. DNA for the CDR3: TGTGCCACCAGCAGAGATCGAAGCCGAGAGACCCAGTACTTC. Its translation: CATSRDRSRETQYF.

This sequence joins TRBV11-2 and TRBJ1-2; the match to TRBD1 covers 7 bases. V lost 5 bases and J lost 8; bases outside the gene matches: 14. This CDR3 spans 15 amino acids. Per the germline V gene, CDR1 is SGHAT and CDR2 is FQNNGV. The CDR3 DNA reads TGTGCCAGCAGCCCACTCGTACAGGGGATGAGCGGCTACACCTTC. It codes for CASSPLVQGMSGYTF. Based on the CDR3 plus reference TRBV11-2 and TRBJ1-2, the full variable domain is EAGVAQSPRYKIIEKRQSVAFWCNPISGHATLYWYQQILGQGPKLLIQFQNNGVVDDSQLPKDRFSAERLKGVDSTLKIQPAKLEDSAVYLCASSPLVQGMSGYTFGSGTRLTVV.

In this sample, this clone turned up once. The V call is TRBV10-1, the J call TRBJ1-1; tentatively, D is TRBD1 (5 bases). This CDR3 spans 13 amino acids. In germline, CDR1 is WNHNN, CDR2 SYGVQD (reference sequence). V gave up 6 bases and J gave up 0 bases, with 8 bases separating them. The CDR3 DNA reads TGCGCCAGCAGACAGGAGCTGAACACTGAAGCTTTCTTT. It codes for CASRQELNTEAFF.

The J gene is TRBJ1-4, the V gene TRBV6-5; 9 nucleotides agree with TRBD1. CDR1 and CDR2 from the germline V gene are MNHEY and SVGAGI. With V trimmed by 6 bases and J by 10 bases, 12 bases remained unmatched. The CDR3 length is 15 residues. The CDR3 loop is CASRPGDRDTGKLFF. The CDR3 DNA sequence: TGTGCCAGCAGACCGGGGGACAGGGACACCGGAAAACTGTTTTTT.

The chain recombines TRBV4-2 with TRBJ2-7; TRBD2 aligns across 10 bases. Germline V gene lookup returns CDR1 LGHNA and CDR2 YNFKEQ. The CDR3 consists of 12 residues. Trimming took 6 bases from V and 6 from J; bases not matched to a gene: 2. CDR3 bases: TGTGCCAGCAGGAGCGGGGGGGGCGAGCAGTACTTC. Translation: CASRSGGGEQYF.

The rearrangement uses TRBV11-1 and TRBJ2-3; 11 bases map to TRBD2. Germline-derived CDR1 and CDR2 are SGHAT and FQDESV (reference sequence). CDR3 size: 16 residues. V was clipped by 5 bases and J by 2 bases; unmatched bases: 6. The CDR3 bases are TGTGCCAGCAGCCTAATGACTAGCGGGACCACAGATACGCAGTATTTT. Amino acid sequence: CASSLMTSGTTDTQYF.

V gene TRBV27 combines with J gene TRBJ2-2, with 8 bases aligning to TRBD2. Germline trimming cut 1 base from V and 7 bases from J; bases unmatched to any gene: 14. Germline V gives CDR1 MNHEY, CDR2 SMNVEV (reference sequence). The CDR3 runs to 18 residues. Here the CDR3 DNA reads TGTGCCAGCAGTTTATTTTGGCTAGCGGGCCCTGAAGGCGGGGAGCTGTTTTTT. Translated: CASSLFWLAGPEGGELFF.

The J gene is TRBJ2-6, the V gene TRBV7-6; D is perhaps TRBD2 (7 bases). This CDR3 comprises 19 residues. Trimming cost V 1 base and J 4 bases, with 20 bases left between them. Per the germline V gene, CDR1 is SGHVS and CDR2 is FNYEAQ. In nucleotides, the CDR3 is TGTGCCAGCAGCTTAGGGACTGCTGCGGGGGCTGACGGGGCCAACGTCCTGACTTTC. Protein: CASSLGTAAGADGANVLTF.

CDR3 nucleotide sequence: TGTGCCAGTAGTGCTGACCGGGAGGCCAATTCACCCCTCCACTTT. The encoded protein is CASSADREANSPLHF. The genes are TRBV19 and TRBJ1-6; D unclear. Germline CDR1 reads LNHDA; CDR2 reads SQIVND (reference sequence). The CDR3 contains 15 residues. Deletions cut 5 bases from V and 7 bases from J, with 15 bases between.